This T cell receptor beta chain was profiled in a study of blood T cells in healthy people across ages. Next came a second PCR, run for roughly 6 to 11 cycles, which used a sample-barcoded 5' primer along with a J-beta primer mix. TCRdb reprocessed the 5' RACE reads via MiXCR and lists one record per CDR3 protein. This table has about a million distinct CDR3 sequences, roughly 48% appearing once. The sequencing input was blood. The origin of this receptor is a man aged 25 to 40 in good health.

CDR3 bases: TGTGCCAGCAGCCAAGACACGGGTTTAGGGAGCTACGAGCAGTACTTC. Residues: CASSQDTGLGSYEQYF. J is TRBJ2-4 and V is TRBV4-2, with D possibly TRBD2 on 5 matching bases. The J call may be faulty, since TRBJ2-7 better matches the DNA end. The CDR3 contains 16 residues. Looked up from germline, CDR1 is LGHNA and CDR2 is YNFKEQ.